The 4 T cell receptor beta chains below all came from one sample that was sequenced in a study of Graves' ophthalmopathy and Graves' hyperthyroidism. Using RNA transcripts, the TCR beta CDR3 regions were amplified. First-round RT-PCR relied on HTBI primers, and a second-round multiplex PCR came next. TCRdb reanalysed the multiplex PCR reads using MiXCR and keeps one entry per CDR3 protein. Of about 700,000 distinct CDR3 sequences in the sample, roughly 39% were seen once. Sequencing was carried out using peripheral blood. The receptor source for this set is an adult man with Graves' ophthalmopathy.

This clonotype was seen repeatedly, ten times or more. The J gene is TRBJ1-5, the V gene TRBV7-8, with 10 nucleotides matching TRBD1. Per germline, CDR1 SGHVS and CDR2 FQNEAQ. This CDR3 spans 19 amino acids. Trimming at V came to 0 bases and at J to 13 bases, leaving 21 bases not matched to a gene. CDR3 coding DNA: TGTGCCAGCAGCTTAGCGCGGGACAGGGGACGAACGGTCCTCAGCCTACAGCATTTT. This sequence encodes CASSLARDRGRTVLSLQHF.

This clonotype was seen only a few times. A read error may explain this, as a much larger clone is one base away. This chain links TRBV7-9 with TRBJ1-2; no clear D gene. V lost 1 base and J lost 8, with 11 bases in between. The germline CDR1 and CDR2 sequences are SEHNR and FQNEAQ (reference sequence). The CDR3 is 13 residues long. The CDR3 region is CASSLDPGGGYTF. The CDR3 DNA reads TGTGCCAGCAGCTTAGATCCAGGAGGCGGCTACACCTTC.

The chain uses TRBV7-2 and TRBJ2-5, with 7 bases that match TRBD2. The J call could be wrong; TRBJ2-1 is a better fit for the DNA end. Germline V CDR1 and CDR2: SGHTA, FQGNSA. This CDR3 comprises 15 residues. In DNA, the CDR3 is TGTGCCAGCAGTTCCACACGGACTAGTCGGAATGAGCAGTTCTTC. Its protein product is CASSSTRTSRNEQFF.

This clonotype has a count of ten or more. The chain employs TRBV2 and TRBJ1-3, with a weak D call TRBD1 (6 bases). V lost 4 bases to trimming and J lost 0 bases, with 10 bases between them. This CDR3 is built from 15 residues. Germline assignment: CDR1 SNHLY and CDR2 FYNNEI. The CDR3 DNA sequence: TGTGCCAGCAGTGGAGGGGGGAGCTCTGGAAACACCATATATTTT. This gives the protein CASSGGGSSGNTIYF. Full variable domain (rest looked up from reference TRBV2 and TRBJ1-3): EPEVTQTPSHQVTQMGQEVILRCVPISNHLYFYWYRQILGQKVEFLVSFYNNEISEKSEIFDDQFSVERPDGSNFTLKIRSTKLEDSAMYFCASSGGGSSGNTIYFGEGSWLTVV.